Following are 21 T cell receptor beta chains from one sample sequenced in a study of human thymus T cells. Thymus tissue for the work was resected from patients undergoing corrective heart surgery. Data came from immunoSEQ multiplex PCR; TCRdb stores just in-frame clones and leaves some out. The sample contains around 120,000 clones, about 94% of which appear only once. The sample was thymus tissue. All receptors come from a boy in the first two years of life with a congenital heart defect but otherwise immunologically healthy.

The chain recombines TRBV7-9 with TRBJ2-2, with D perhaps TRBD1 (5 bases). Germline V CDR1 and CDR2: SEHNR, FQNEAQ (reference sequence). V was cut by 2 bases and J by 6 bases, with 10 bases left in between. CDR3 length: 14 residues. CDR3 sequence reads: CASSLRNRSGELFF. The CDR3 region has the DNA TGTGCCAGCAGCTTACGGAACAGGTCCGGGGAGCTGTTTTTT.

This rearrangement joins TRBV7-9 to TRBJ1-3; D is undetermined. V was clipped by 3 bases and J by 11 bases, with 8 bases between them. CDR3 length equals 11 residues. Looked up from germline, CDR1 is SEHNR and CDR2 is FQNEAQ (reference sequence). CDR3 sequence reads: CASSLREAIYF. The CDR3 DNA reads TGTGCCAGCAGCTTGCGTGAAGCCATATATTTT.

The V and J genes are TRBV7-2 and TRBJ2-5; 8 positions agree with TRBD2. This CDR3 comprises 19 residues. Germline values: CDR1 SGHTA, CDR2 FQGNSA. The ends lost 2 bases at V and 3 bases at J; junction bases unmatched: 17. The CDR3 here is CASSLFTGQRGSFEETQYF. CDR3 DNA: TGTGCCAGCAGCTTATTTACCGGGCAGCGGGGGAGTTTTGAAGAGACCCAGTACTTC.

The gene calls are TRBV30 and TRBJ1-2, with 8 bases fitting TRBD1. This CDR3 contains 15 residues. J was trimmed by 1 base and V by 3 bases; bases with no gene match: 7. The germline gives CDR1 GTSNPN, CDR2 SVGIG (reference sequence). CDR3: CAWSCDRGGNYGYTF. The CDR3 DNA is TGTGCCTGGAGCTGTGACAGGGGAGGTAACTATGGCTACACCTTC.

The rearrangement uses TRBV27 and TRBJ2-1; D might be TRBD1 or TRBD2, each matching 6 bases. CDR3 size: 16 residues. Germline CDR1 is MNHEY and CDR2 is SMNVEV (reference sequence). V was pared by 2 bases and J by 4 bases, with 15 bases between. As DNA, the CDR3 is TGTGCCAGCAGTTTACGGGGGCTAGAGGGATACAATGAGCAGTTCTTC. Its protein product is CASSLRGLEGYNEQFF.

This clone has a single count. The rearrangement joins TRBV14 to TRBJ2-1, with 8 nucleotides matching TRBD2. The CDR3 spans 16 residues. The germline gives CDR1 SGHDN, CDR2 FVKESK. Unmatched junction bases numbered 8, after V lost 2 bases and J lost 5 bases. The CDR3 coding sequence is TGTGCCAGCAGCCAAACGGGGGGGAGTAGGGACAATGAGCAGTTCTTC. Translated, it gives CASSQTGGSRDNEQFF. The full variable domain, in which reference TRBV14 and TRBJ2-1 provide the parts outside the CDR3, is EAGVTQFPSHSVIEKGQTVTLRCDPISGHDNLYWYRRVMGKEIKFLLHFVKESKQDESGMPNNRFLAERTGGTYSTLKVQPAELEDSGVYFCASSQTGGSRDNEQFFGPGTRLTVL.

V and J are TRBV30 and TRBJ1-1, with D perhaps matching TRBD1 (6 bases). The germline V and J ends were trimmed by 2 bases and 1 base, with 8 bases remaining between them. CDR3 length: 13 residues. Per germline, CDR1 GTSNPN and CDR2 SVGIG (reference sequence). The CDR3 sequence: CAWSWGANTEAFF. Written as DNA, the CDR3 is TGTGCCTGGAGTTGGGGGGCGAACACTGAAGCTTTCTTT.

The J gene is TRBJ2-7, the V gene TRBV7-9; tentatively, D is TRBD1 or TRBD2 (5 bases each). Looked up from germline, CDR1 is SEHNR and CDR2 is FQNEAQ (reference sequence). CDR3 length: 18 residues. The V gene lost 5 bases and the J gene lost 0 bases, with 23 bases spanning the gap. The DNA for the CDR3 is TGTGCCAGCAGCCCACCCCACATGGGGACCCACAGCTCCTACGAGCAGTACTTC. It is translated as CASSPPHMGTHSSYEQYF.

The chain links TRBV28 to TRBJ1-1; no clear D. Germline V gene sequence: CDR1 MDHEN, CDR2 SYDVKM. This CDR3 is 15 amino acids long. V lost 2 bases and J lost 4, with 14 bases in between. CDR3 bases: TGTGCCAGCAGTTTAAGACGGGGTCCGGGCACTGAAGCTTTCTTT. Protein: CASSLRRGPGTEAFF.

This clone showed up just once. This chain links TRBV30 with TRBJ2-1; tentative D call: TRBD2 (6 bases). V was pared by 2 bases and J by 8 bases, with 10 bases between. CDR1 is GTSNPN, CDR2 SVGIG, per germline (reference sequence). The CDR3 loop spans 12 amino acids. The CDR3 loop reads CAWSSGGHEQFF. Here the CDR3 DNA reads TGTGCCTGGAGTTCCGGGGGACATGAGCAGTTCTTC.

The chain has TRBV27 and TRBJ1-5, with no clear D. This CDR3 has 15 residues. Between the trimmed V and J ends, which lost 3 bases and 9 bases, there was a span of 18 bases. CDR1 is MNHEY, CDR2 SMNVEV, per germline (reference sequence). CDR3 coding DNA: TGTGCCAGCAGTTTCCAGAGCCAGATTCTTTCGCCCCAGCATTTT. This codes for CASSFQSQILSPQHF.

The V gene is TRBV9, the J gene TRBJ2-2; either TRBD1 or TRBD2 may supply D (5 bases each). This CDR3 comprises 17 residues. Trimming shortened V by 4 bases and J by 0 bases, and 16 bases separated the two germline ends. The germline V gene encodes CDR1 SGDLS and CDR2 YYNGEE. The CDR3 DNA reads as TGTGCCAGCAGCTCCGATCCGGGACCAACGAACACCGGGGAGCTGTTTTTT. Encoded protein: CASSSDPGPTNTGELFF.

The CDR3 here is CASKGPRGPKNTEAFF. The CDR3 coding sequence is TGTGCCAGCAAGGGTCCCAGGGGGCCTAAGAACACTGAAGCTTTCTTT. The rearrangement uses TRBV27 and TRBJ1-1; 8 nucleotides agree with TRBD1. Unmatched junction bases numbered 11, after V lost 7 bases and J lost 1 base. Looked up from germline, CDR1 is MNHEY and CDR2 is SMNVEV (reference sequence). This CDR3 is 16 amino acids long.

The chain combines TRBV7-9 with TRBJ2-1; D remains ambiguous. Germline CDR1 is SEHNR and CDR2 is FQNEAQ (reference sequence). V shed 8 bases and J shed 4 bases, with 12 bases lying between them. CDR3 length: 13 amino acids. As DNA, the CDR3 is TGTGCCAGCCGACGTCTTCCATACAATGAGCAGTTCTTC. Translating gives CASRRLPYNEQFF. The whole variable domain, filled in from reference TRBV7-9 and TRBJ2-1, reads DTGVSQNPRHKITKRGQNVTFRCDPISEHNRLYWYRQTLGQGPEFLTYFQNEAQLEKSRLLSDRFSAERPKGSFSTLEIQRTEQGDSAMYLCASRRLPYNEQFFGPGTRLTVL.

The CDR3 sequence is CASSPTNPRAYEQYF. DNA for the CDR3: TGTGCCAGCAGTCCAACCAACCCAAGAGCATACGAGCAGTACTTC. The chain joins TRBV6-5 to TRBJ2-7; no reliable D call. In germline, CDR1 is MNHEY, CDR2 SVGAGI. With 5 bases removed from V and 4 bases from J, the gap between germline ends came to 18 bases. This CDR3 has 15 amino acids.

The V call is TRBV5-4, the J call TRBJ2-2; D call uncertain. CDR1 SGHNT and CDR2 YYREEE come from the germline V gene (reference sequence). Trimming removed 4 bases from V and 0 bases from J, with 16 bases in between. The CDR3 extends over 17 amino acids. CDR3 sequence: CASSVSPKFANTGELFF. CDR3 coding DNA: TGTGCCAGCAGCGTTTCCCCCAAGTTCGCGAACACCGGGGAGCTGTTTTTT.

The chain is built from TRBV5-1 and TRBJ2-3; TRBD2 agrees at 12 bases. The CDR3 spans 18 residues. V dropped 4 bases and J dropped 5; count of bases not matched to a gene: 14. CDR1 SGHRS and CDR2 YFSETQ come from the germline V gene. The CDR3 is CASSEGAPSGGAGDTQYF. The CDR3 DNA is TGCGCCAGCAGCGAGGGGGCCCCTAGCGGGGGGGCCGGAGATACGCAGTATTTT. The full variable domain, rest sourced from reference TRBV5-1 and TRBJ2-3, is KAGVTQTPRYLIKTRGQQVTLSCSPISGHRSVSWYQQTPGQGLQFLFEYFSETQRNKGNFPGRFSGRQFSNSRSEMNVSTLELGDSALYLCASSEGAPSGGAGDTQYFGPGTRLTVL.

The chain recombines TRBV7-2 with TRBJ2-1, with no clear D. This CDR3 region has 15 residues. CDR1 and CDR2 (germline): SGHTA, FQGNSA. V shed 4 bases and J shed 2 bases, with 12 bases lying between them. CDR3 loop: CASSSGPTAYNEQFF. CDR3 in DNA: TGTGCCAGCAGCTCGGGCCCGACGGCCTACAATGAGCAGTTCTTC.

The chain links TRBV4-3 to TRBJ2-1, with 11 positions matching TRBD2. V lost 0 bases and J lost 7; bases outside the gene matches: 5. The CDR3 runs to 16 residues. CDR1 and CDR2 (germline): LGHNA, YSLEER. This CDR3 is CASSQELAGGLNEQFF. The CDR3 DNA follows: TGCGCCAGCAGCCAAGAATTAGCGGGGGGGCTAAATGAGCAGTTCTTC.

The chain links TRBV6-5 to TRBJ2-3; D is possibly TRBD1 (5 bases). V was clipped by 0 bases and J by 2 bases, with 12 bases between them. The germline V gene has CDR1 MNHEY and CDR2 SVGAGI. This CDR3 contains 16 residues. The CDR3 DNA sequence: TGTGCCAGCAGTTACTCACGGTTCAGGGCCACAGATACGCAGTATTTT. It encodes CASSYSRFRATDTQYF.

The chain carries TRBV27 and TRBJ2-3; 15 nucleotides agree with TRBD2. This CDR3 has 17 amino acids. In germline, CDR1 is MNHEY, CDR2 SMNVEV (reference sequence). The ends lost 1 base at V and 3 bases at J; junction bases unmatched: 2. Here the CDR3 reads CASSLWGLAGGTDTQYF. The CDR3, as DNA: TGTGCCAGCAGTTTATGGGGACTAGCGGGGGGAACAGATACGCAGTATTTT.